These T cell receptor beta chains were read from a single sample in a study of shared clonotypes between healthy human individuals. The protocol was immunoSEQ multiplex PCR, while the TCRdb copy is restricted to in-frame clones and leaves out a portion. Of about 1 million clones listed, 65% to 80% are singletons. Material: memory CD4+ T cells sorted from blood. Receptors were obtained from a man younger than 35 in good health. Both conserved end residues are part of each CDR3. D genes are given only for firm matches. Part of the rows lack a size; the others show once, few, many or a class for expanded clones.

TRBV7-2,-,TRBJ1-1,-,CASSLMGGLNTEAFF,TGTGCCAGCAGCTTGATGGGAGGATTGAACACTGAAGCTTTCTTT
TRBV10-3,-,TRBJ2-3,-,CAISEGEAGSTDTQYF,TGTGCCATCAGTGAAGGGGAAGCGGGCAGCACAGATACGCAGTATTTT
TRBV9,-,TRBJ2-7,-,CASRRRGYDEQYF,TGTGCCAGCAGACGAAGAGGTTACGACGAGCAGTACTTC
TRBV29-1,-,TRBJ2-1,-,CSAELGYEQFF,TGCAGCGCCGAGCTAGGCTATGAGCAGTTCTTC
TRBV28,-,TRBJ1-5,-,CASSRMASGPQHF,TGTGCCAGCAGCCGGATGGCGAGCGGGCCCCAGCATTTT
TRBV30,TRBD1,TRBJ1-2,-,CAWSSSGTGVLVYGYTF,TGTGCCTGGAGTTCTTCCGGGACAGGGGTGTTAGTTTATGGCTACACCTTC
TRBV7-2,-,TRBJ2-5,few,CASSLNMLEGTQYF,TGTGCCAGCAGCTTAAATATGCTAGAAGGGACCCAGTACTTC
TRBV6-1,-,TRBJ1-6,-,CASIHRDSYNSPLHF,TGTGCCAGCATTCACCGGGACTCCTATAATTCACCCCTCCACTTT
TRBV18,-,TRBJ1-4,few,CASSGGASEGKLFF,TGTGCCAGCTCAGGGGGAGCTTCAGAGGGAAAACTGTTTTTT
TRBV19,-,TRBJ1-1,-,CASTLYRDTEAFF,TGTGCCAGTACTCTTTACAGAGACACTGAAGCTTTCTTT